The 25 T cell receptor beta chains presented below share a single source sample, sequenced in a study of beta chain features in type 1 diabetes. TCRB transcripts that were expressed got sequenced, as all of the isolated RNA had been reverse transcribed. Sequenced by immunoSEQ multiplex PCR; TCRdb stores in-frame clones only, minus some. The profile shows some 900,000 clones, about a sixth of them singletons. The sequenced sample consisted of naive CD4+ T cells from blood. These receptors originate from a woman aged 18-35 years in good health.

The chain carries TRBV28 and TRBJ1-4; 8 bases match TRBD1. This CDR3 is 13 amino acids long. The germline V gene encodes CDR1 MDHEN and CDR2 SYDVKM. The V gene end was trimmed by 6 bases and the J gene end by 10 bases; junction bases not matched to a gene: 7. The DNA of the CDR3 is TGTGCCAGCAGGTCGGACAGGGTGGGAAAACTGTTTTTT. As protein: CASRSDRVGKLFF.

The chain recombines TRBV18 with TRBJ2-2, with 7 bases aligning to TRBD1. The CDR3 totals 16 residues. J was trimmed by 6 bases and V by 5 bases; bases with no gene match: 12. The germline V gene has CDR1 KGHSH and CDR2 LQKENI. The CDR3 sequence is CASSVGRGTSAGELFF. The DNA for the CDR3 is TGTGCCAGCTCAGTCGGCAGGGGGACGTCGGCCGGGGAGCTGTTTTTT.

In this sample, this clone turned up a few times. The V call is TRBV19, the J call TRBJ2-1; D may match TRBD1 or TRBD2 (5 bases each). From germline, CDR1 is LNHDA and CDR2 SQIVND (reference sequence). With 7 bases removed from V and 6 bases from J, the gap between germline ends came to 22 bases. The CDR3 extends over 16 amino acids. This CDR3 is CASTPRGFGTVNEQFF. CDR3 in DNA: TGTGCCAGTACCCCCCGTGGGTTCGGGACGGTCAATGAGCAGTTCTTC.

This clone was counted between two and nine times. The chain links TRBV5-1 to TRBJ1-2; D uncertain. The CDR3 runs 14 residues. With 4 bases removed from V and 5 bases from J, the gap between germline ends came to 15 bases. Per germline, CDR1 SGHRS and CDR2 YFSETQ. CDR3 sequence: CASSQTAGEYGYTF. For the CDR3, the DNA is TGCGCCAGCAGCCAGACGGCAGGCGAATATGGCTACACCTTC. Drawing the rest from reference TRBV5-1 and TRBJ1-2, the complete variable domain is KAGVTQTPRYLIKTRGQQVTLSCSPISGHRSVSWYQQTPGQGLQFLFEYFSETQRNKGNFPGRFSGRQFSNSRSEMNVSTLELGDSALYLCASSQTAGEYGYTFGSGTRLTVV.

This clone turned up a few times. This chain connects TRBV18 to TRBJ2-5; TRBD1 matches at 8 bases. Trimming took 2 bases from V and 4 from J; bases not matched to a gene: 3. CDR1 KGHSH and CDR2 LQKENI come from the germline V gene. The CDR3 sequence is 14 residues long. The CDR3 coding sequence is TGTGCCAGCTCACCAAGACAGGGGACAGAGACCCAGTACTTC. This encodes CASSPRQGTETQYF.

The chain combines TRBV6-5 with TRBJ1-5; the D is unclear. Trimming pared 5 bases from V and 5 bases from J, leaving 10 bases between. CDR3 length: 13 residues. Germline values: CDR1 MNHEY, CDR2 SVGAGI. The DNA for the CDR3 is TGTGCCAGCAGTCAGAGAGAATATCAGCCCCAGCATTTT. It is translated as CASSQREYQPQHF.

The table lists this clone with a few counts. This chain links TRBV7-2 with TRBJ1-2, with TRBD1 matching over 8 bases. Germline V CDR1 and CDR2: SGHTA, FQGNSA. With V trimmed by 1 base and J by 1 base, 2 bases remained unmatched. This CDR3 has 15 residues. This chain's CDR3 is CASSLGQGSNYGYTF. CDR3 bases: TGTGCCAGCAGCTTAGGACAGGGGAGTAACTATGGCTACACCTTC.

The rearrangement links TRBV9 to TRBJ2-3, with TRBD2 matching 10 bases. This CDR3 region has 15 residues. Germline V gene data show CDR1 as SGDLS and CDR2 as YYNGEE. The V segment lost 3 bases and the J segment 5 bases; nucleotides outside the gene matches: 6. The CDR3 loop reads CASSASSGRKDTQYF. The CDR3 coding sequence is TGTGCCAGCAGCGCATCTAGCGGGAGAAAAGATACGCAGTATTTT.

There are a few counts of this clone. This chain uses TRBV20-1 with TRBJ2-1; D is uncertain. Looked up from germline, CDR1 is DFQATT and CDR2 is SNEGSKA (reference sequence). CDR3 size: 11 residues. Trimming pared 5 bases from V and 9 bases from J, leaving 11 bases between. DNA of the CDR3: TGCAGTGCTCACCCCCGTGGTGAGCAGTTCTTC. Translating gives CSAHPRGEQFF.

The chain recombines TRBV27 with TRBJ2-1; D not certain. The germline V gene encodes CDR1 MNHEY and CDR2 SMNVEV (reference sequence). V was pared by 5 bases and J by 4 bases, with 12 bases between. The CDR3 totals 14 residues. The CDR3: CASSPSTGYNEQFF. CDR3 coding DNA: TGTGCCAGCAGTCCCTCGACGGGTTACAATGAGCAGTTCTTC.

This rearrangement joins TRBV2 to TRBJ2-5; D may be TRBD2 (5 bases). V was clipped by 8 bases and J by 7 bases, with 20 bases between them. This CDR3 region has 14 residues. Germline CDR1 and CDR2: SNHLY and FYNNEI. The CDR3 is CASQLSGGPGTQYF. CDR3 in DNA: TGTGCCAGCCAGTTAAGCGGCGGTCCAGGGACCCAGTACTTC.

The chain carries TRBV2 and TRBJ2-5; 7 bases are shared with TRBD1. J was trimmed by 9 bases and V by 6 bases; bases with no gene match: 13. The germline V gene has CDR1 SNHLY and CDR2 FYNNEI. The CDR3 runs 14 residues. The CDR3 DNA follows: TGTGCCAGCAGGTCCCGACAGGGAATGGTGGCCCAGTACTTC. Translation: CASRSRQGMVAQYF. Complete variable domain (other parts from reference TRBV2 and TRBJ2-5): EPEVTQTPSHQVTQMGQEVILRCVPISNHLYFYWYRQILGQKVEFLVSFYNNEISEKSEIFDDQFSVERPDGSNFTLKIRSTKLEDSAMYFCASRSRQGMVAQYFGPGTRLLVL.

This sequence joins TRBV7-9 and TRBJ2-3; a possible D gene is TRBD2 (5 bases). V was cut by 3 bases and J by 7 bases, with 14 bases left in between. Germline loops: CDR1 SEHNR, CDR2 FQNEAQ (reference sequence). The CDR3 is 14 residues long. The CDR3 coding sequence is TGTGCCAGCAGCTTTGTAGGGTACGGGAATACGCAGTATTTT. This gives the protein CASSFVGYGNTQYF.

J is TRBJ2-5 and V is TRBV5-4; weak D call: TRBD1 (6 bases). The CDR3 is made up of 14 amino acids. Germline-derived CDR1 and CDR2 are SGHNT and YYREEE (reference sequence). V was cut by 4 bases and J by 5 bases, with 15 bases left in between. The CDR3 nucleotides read TGTGCCAGCAGCGACAACAGGGAAGGGGAGACCCAGTACTTC. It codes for CASSDNREGETQYF.

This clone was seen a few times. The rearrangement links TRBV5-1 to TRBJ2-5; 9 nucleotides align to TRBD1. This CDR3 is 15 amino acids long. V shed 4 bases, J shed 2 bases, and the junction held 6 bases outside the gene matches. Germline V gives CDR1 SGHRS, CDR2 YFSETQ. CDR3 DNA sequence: TGCGCCAGCAGCCGAGGAGACAGGGGGCAAGAGACCCAGTACTTC. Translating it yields CASSRGDRGQETQYF. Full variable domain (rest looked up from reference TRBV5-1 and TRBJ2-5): KAGVTQTPRYLIKTRGQQVTLSCSPISGHRSVSWYQQTPGQGLQFLFEYFSETQRNKGNFPGRFSGRQFSNSRSEMNVSTLELGDSALYLCASSRGDRGQETQYFGPGTRLLVL.

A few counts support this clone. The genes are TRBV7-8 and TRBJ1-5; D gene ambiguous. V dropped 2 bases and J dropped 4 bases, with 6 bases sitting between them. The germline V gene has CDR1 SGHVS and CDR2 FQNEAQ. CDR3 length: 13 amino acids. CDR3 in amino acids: CASSLTYNQPQHF. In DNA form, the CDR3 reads TGTGCCAGCAGCTTAACATATAATCAGCCCCAGCATTTT.

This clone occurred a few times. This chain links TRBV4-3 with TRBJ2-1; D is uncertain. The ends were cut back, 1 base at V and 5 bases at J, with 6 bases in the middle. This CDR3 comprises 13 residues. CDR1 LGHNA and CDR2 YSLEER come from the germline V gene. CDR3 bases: TGCGCCAGCAGCCAAGTTGGAAACAATGAGCAGTTCTTC. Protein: CASSQVGNNEQFF.

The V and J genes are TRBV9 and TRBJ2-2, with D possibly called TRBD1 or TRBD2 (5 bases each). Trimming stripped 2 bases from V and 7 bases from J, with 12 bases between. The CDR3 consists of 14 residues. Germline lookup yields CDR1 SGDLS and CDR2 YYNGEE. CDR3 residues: CASSVGVGGGELFF. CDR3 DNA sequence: TGTGCCAGCAGCGTGGGAGTTGGGGGCGGGGAGCTGTTTTTT.

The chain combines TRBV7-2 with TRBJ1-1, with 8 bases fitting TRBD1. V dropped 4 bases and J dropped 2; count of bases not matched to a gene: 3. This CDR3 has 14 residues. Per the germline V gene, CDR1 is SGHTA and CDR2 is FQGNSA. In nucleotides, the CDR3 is TGTGCCAGCAGCTGGACAGGGTCAAACACTGAAGCTTTCTTT. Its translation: CASSWTGSNTEAFF.

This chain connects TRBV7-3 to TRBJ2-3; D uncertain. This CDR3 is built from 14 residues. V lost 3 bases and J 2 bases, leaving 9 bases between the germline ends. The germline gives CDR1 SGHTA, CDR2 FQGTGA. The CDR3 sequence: CASSFGNPTDTQYF. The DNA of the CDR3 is TGTGCCAGCAGCTTTGGGAATCCCACAGATACGCAGTATTTT.

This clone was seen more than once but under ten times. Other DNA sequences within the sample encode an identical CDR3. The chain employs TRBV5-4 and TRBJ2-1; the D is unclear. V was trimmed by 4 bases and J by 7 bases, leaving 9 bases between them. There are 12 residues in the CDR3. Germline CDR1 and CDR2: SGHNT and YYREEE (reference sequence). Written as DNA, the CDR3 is TGTGCCAGCAGCGCCCTCGTTAATGAGCAGTTCTTC. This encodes CASSALVNEQFF.

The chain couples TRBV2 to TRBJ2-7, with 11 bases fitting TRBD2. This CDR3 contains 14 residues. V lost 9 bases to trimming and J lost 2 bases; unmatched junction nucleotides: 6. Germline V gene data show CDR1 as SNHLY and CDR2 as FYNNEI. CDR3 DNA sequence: TGTGCCAGTCCGGGACTAGCGGATACCTACGAGCAGTACTTC. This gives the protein CASPGLADTYEQYF.

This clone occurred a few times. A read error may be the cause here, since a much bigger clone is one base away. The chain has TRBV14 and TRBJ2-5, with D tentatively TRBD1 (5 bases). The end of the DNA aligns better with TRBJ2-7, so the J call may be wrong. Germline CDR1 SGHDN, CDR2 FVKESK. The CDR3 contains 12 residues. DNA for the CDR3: TGTGCCAGCAGCCTCCAGGGCTACGAGCAGTACTTC. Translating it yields CASSLQGYEQYF.

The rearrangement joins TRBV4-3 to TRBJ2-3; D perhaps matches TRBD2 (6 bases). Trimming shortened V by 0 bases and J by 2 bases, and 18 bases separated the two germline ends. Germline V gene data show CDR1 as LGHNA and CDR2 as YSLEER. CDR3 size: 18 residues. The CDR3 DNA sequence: TGCGCCAGCAGCCAAGATCGACTCTGGGGGACTCACACAGATACGCAGTATTTT. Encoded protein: CASSQDRLWGTHTDTQYF.

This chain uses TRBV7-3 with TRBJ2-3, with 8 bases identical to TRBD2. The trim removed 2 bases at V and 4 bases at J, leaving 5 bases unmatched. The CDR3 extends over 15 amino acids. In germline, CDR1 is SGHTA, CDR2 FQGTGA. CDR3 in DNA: TGTGCCAGCAGCTTAGAGGTGCGGGGGGCAGATACGCAGTATTTT. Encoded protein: CASSLEVRGADTQYF.